This T cell receptor (beta chain) is from a study of shared clonotypes between healthy human individuals. Background on the study: For every donor, three CD4 naive, three CD4 memory, two CD8 naive and one CD8 memory plates were used.

Genomic DNA belonging to each subset was distributed in equal measure over several immunoSEQ plates. Data came from immunoSEQ multiplex PCR; TCRdb stores just in-frame clones and leaves some out. The table has about 300,000 clones, approximately 79% seen once; the top ten hold about a tenth. Sequencing input: memory CD4+ T cells sorted from blood. Subset reported: CD45RA-negative fraction. This TCR came from a man aged 25-45 years in good health.

The CDR3 coding sequence is TGCGCCAGCAGCCACGCGAGCGGGAAAGGATGGACCGGGGAGCTGTTTTTT. This gives the protein CASSHASGKGWTGELFF. The V call is TRBV4-1, the J call TRBJ2-2; 7 positions match TRBD2. J was trimmed by 5 bases and V by 3 bases; bases with no gene match: 12. The CDR3 sequence is 17 residues long. Germline V gives CDR1 MGHRA, CDR2 YSYEKL.